This T cell receptor beta chain emerged from a study of cytomegalovirus exposure and HLA in healthy donors. General study findings and limits: Earlier results showed most TCR beta V segments being productive about 87% or about 30% of the time. As a later analysis revealed, most CMV-associated TCR beta chains appeared HLA-restricted.

This CDR3 is built from 14 residues. Germline V lookup: CDR1 SNHLY, CDR2 FYNNEI. Trimming left V 6 bases short and J 2 bases short, with 13 bases between. Of note for this clone: Its antigen remains unidentified.

Primers: 60 Vbeta forward and 13 Jbeta reverse. Libraries were prepared by immunoSEQ multiplex PCR; TCRdb keeps only in-frame clonotypes and omits some of them. The profile shows around 120,000 clones, 78% of them singletons. What was sequenced was PBMCs. The source of this sequence is a woman aged 40 to 55 in good health and CMV-seronegative. The V and J genes are TRBV2 and TRBJ1-1; TRBD1 might be the D (5 bases). The CDR3 sequence: CASSPDILNTEAFF. CDR3 nucleotide sequence: TGTGCCAGCAGCCCGGACATTCTCAACACTGAAGCTTTCTTT.